The 23 T cell receptor beta chains listed next were all sequenced from one sample in a study of T cells in localized non-small cell lung cancer. Clones were read by immunoSEQ multiplex PCR, and TCRdb kept only the in-frame ones, dropping some. The sample holds 50,000 to 55,000 clones, about 88% seen once. Sequenced material: PBMCs, taken before any cancer treatment. The receptors stem from a female donor with stage II lung adenocarcinoma.

The rearrangement uses TRBV7-9 and TRBJ2-7, with 7 bases lining up with TRBD1. CDR3 length equals 15 residues. V was pared by 5 bases and J by 1 base, with 8 bases of the junction left unmatched. Germline values: CDR1 SEHNR, CDR2 FQNEAQ (reference sequence). DNA for the CDR3: TGTGCCAGCAGCAAAGGGACAGCGTTTTCCTACGAGCAGTACTTC. Amino acid sequence: CASSKGTAFSYEQYF.

This clone ranks as medium-sized (0.01 to 0.1%). This chain uses TRBV6-1 with TRBJ2-7; D is possibly TRBD2 (7 bases). V gave up 2 bases and J gave up 0 bases, with 11 bases separating them. This CDR3 is built from 15 residues. Germline CDR1 is MNHNS and CDR2 is SASEGT. The CDR3 sequence is CASSERGGTSYEQYF. The CDR3 DNA sequence: TGTGCCAGCAGTGAAAGGGGGGGGACCTCCTACGAGCAGTACTTC.

This rearrangement joins TRBV2 to TRBJ2-1; 8 bases match TRBD1. Looked up from germline, CDR1 is SNHLY and CDR2 is FYNNEI. J was trimmed by 0 bases and V by 3 bases; bases with no gene match: 10. The CDR3 covers 18 residues. The CDR3 DNA follows: TGTGCCAGCAGTGATTCAGGGGGCCTTGCACCCTCCTACAATGAGCAGTTCTTC. Encoded protein: CASSDSGGLAPSYNEQFF.

V usage is TRBV18 and J usage is TRBJ1-1, with D perhaps matching TRBD1 (5 bases). This CDR3 has 12 residues. Trimming took 2 bases from V and 11 from J, leaving 12 bases between them. The germline gives CDR1 KGHSH, CDR2 LQKENI. CDR3 loop: CASSPDSLLAFF. DNA of the CDR3: TGTGCCAGCTCACCAGACAGCCTTCTGGCTTTCTTT. Drawing the rest from reference TRBV18 and TRBJ1-1, the complete variable domain is NAGVMQNPRHLVRRRGQEARLRCSPMKGHSHVYWYRQLPEEGLKFMVYLQKENIIDESGMPKERFSAEFPKEGPSILRIQQVVRGDSAAYFCASSPDSLLAFFGQGTRLTVV.

The gene calls are TRBV7-9 and TRBJ2-7; the D gene is possibly TRBD1 (6 bases). The V gene lost 5 bases and the J gene lost 1 base, with 15 bases spanning the gap. Germline CDR1 is SEHNR and CDR2 is FQNEAQ (reference sequence). This CDR3 spans 15 amino acids. The CDR3 nucleotides read TGTGCCAGCAGCCACAGCGACAGGCCTTCCTACGAGCAGTACTTC. Translating gives CASSHSDRPSYEQYF.

The chain joins TRBV30 to TRBJ1-3; no clear D. CDR3 length equals 13 residues. V lost 1 base to trimming and J lost 1 base, with 5 bases between them. Looked up from germline, CDR1 is GTSNPN and CDR2 is SVGIG (reference sequence). In DNA form, the CDR3 reads TGTGCCTGGAGTGGGGGTTCTGGAAACACCATATATTTT. This encodes CAWSGGSGNTIYF.

The chain is built from TRBV12-5 and TRBJ1-1; D might be TRBD1 (5 bases). Looked up from germline, CDR1 is LGHNT and CDR2 is FRNRAP. V shed 6 bases and J shed 0 bases, with 29 bases lying between them. The CDR3 is made up of 20 amino acids. DNA for the CDR3: TGTGCTAGTGGCCCTTTTCCACCTCCTTCGACAGCCTATATGAACACTGAAGCTTTCTTT. Its translation is CASGPFPPPSTAYMNTEAFF.

This clone was seen a handful of times. The rearrangement uses TRBV2 and TRBJ2-3; maybe TRBD2 (5 bases). Looked up from germline, CDR1 is SNHLY and CDR2 is FYNNEI. The CDR3 has 13 amino acids. V lost 8 bases, J lost 0 bases, and 9 bases lay in between. In DNA, the CDR3 is TGTGCCAGCGGCCGGGGTAGCACAGATACGCAGTATTTT. This gives the protein CASGRGSTDTQYF.

The rearrangement uses TRBV2 and TRBJ2-7, with 8 bases that match TRBD1. Germline V CDR1 and CDR2: SNHLY, FYNNEI. J lost 1 base, V lost 5 bases, and 4 bases had no gene match. CDR3 length equals 14 residues. In DNA form, the CDR3 reads TGTGCCAGCAGTTACCGACAGGGGTCCTACGAGCAGTACTTC. Translated, it gives CASSYRQGSYEQYF.

The chain carries TRBV6-5 and TRBJ1-3; D is uncertain. CDR1 MNHEY and CDR2 SVGAGI come from the germline V gene. CDR3 length equals 13 residues. Trimming took 0 bases from V and 3 from J, leaving 3 bases between them. The CDR3 sequence: CASSYSNGNTIYF. As DNA, the CDR3 is TGTGCCAGCAGTTACTCGAATGGAAACACCATATATTTT.

V usage is TRBV7-9 and J usage is TRBJ1-1; maybe TRBD1 (5 bases). Germline V gives CDR1 SEHNR, CDR2 FQNEAQ (reference sequence). The V and J ends lost 4 bases and 1 base respectively, with 19 bases between them. This CDR3 is 17 amino acids long. The CDR3 nucleotides read TGTGCCAGCAGCTCCACCCTTCGGGGGACCGGGAACACTGAAGCTTTCTTT. It translates to CASSSTLRGTGNTEAFF.

The rearrangement links TRBV2 to TRBJ2-3; 7 bases map to TRBD2. Germline V gene lookup returns CDR1 SNHLY and CDR2 FYNNEI. The CDR3 extends over 13 amino acids. Losses at the gene ends were 7 bases for V and 2 bases for J; bases not matched to a gene: 3. CDR3: CASTSGYTDTQYF. DNA for the CDR3: TGTGCCAGCACTAGCGGCTACACAGATACGCAGTATTTT.

V usage is TRBV10-3 and J usage is TRBJ2-5, with 9 bases aligning to TRBD1. V was clipped by 6 bases and J by 4 bases; unmatched bases: 6. The CDR3 loop spans 14 amino acids. In germline, CDR1 is ENHRY, CDR2 SYGVKD. The CDR3 loop reads CAISEGTGRETQYF. Written as DNA, the CDR3 is TGTGCCATCAGCGAGGGGACAGGGAGAGAGACCCAGTACTTC.

The V call is TRBV2, the J call TRBJ1-5; tentatively, D is TRBD1 (5 bases). The CDR3 sequence is 15 residues long. V dropped 6 bases and J dropped 1 base, with 13 bases sitting between them. Germline assignment: CDR1 SNHLY and CDR2 FYNNEI. CDR3 residues: CASRAGTGSNQPQHF. CDR3 sequence (DNA): TGTGCCAGCAGAGCCGGGACGGGAAGCAATCAGCCCCAGCATTTT.

V usage is TRBV9 and J usage is TRBJ1-2, with TRBD1 identical over 9 bases. With V trimmed by 3 bases and J by 5 bases, 5 bases remained unmatched. CDR1 is SGDLS, CDR2 YYNGEE, per germline. The CDR3 has 14 amino acids. The CDR3 reads CASSAGTGKYGYTF. The CDR3 DNA follows: TGTGCCAGCAGCGCCGGGACAGGGAAATATGGCTACACCTTC.

The V call is TRBV4-1, the J call TRBJ2-2; D is undetermined. Trimming took 1 base from V and 4 from J, leaving 13 bases between them. Looked up from germline, CDR1 is MGHRA and CDR2 is YSYEKL. The CDR3 extends over 16 amino acids. The CDR3 loop reads CASSQALGSPTGELFF. CDR3 coding DNA: TGCGCCAGCAGCCAAGCTCTCGGCTCCCCCACCGGGGAGCTGTTTTTT.

This chain uses TRBV7-2 with TRBJ2-3; D perhaps matches TRBD2 (6 bases). The CDR3 sequence is 15 residues long. V dropped 1 base and J dropped 6 bases, with 14 bases sitting between them. Germline V gene sequence: CDR1 SGHTA, CDR2 FQGNSA. The CDR3 loop reads CASSLGRGVKDTQYF. CDR3 bases: TGTGCCAGCAGCTTAGGGCGGGGAGTCAAGGATACGCAGTATTTT.

The V and J genes are TRBV6-4 and TRBJ2-6; D remains ambiguous. The CDR3 sequence is 16 residues long. V lost 2 bases and J 0 bases, leaving 8 bases between the germline ends. The germline gives CDR1 MRHNA, CDR2 SNTAGT. The CDR3, as DNA: TGTGCCAGCAGTGACACCCTGGGCTCTGGGGCCAACGTCCTGACTTTC. As protein: CASSDTLGSGANVLTF.

V is TRBV7-9 and J is TRBJ1-1; D gene unclear. Trimming shortened V by 1 base and J by 7 bases, and 7 bases separated the two germline ends. There are 12 residues in the CDR3. Germline CDR1 and CDR2: SEHNR and FQNEAQ (reference sequence). This CDR3 reads CASSLVIGEAFF. Written as DNA, the CDR3 is TGTGCCAGCAGCTTAGTCATTGGTGAAGCTTTCTTT.

This clone occurred once. The chain's CDR3 is CASSLIRATYEQYF. The CDR3 DNA reads TGTGCCAGCAGCTTAATTCGAGCAACCTACGAGCAGTACTTC. The rearrangement joins TRBV7-9 to TRBJ2-7; D uncertain. In germline, CDR1 is SEHNR, CDR2 FQNEAQ (reference sequence). Deletions cut 2 bases from V and 2 bases from J, with 10 bases between. CDR3 length equals 14 residues.

The chain uses TRBV18 and TRBJ1-1; D ambiguous. The CDR3 has 13 residues. Germline CDR1 KGHSH, CDR2 LQKENI. The V end lost 3 bases, the J end lost 1 base, and 6 bases lay between the germline ends. The CDR3 bases are TGTGCCAGCTCACCGGGTGGGAACACTGAAGCTTTCTTT. It specifies CASSPGGNTEAFF.

The chain has TRBV6-4 and TRBJ2-4, with D unclear. Trimming took 3 bases from V and 0 from J, leaving 12 bases between them. This CDR3 spans 16 amino acids. Germline CDR1 is MRHNA and CDR2 is SNTAGT. The CDR3 DNA follows: TGTGCCAGCAGTGAAGTAAGTCTTCTAGCCAAAAACATTCAGTACTTC. It encodes CASSEVSLLAKNIQYF.

The V and J genes are TRBV19 and TRBJ2-2; no clear D. Between the trimmed V and J ends, which lost 9 bases and 5 bases, there was a span of 10 bases. Germline V lookup: CDR1 LNHDA, CDR2 SQIVND (reference sequence). The CDR3 covers 12 residues. The CDR3 nucleotides are TGTGCCAGCTGGAAGGATACCGGGGAGCTGTTTTTT. Translation gives CASWKDTGELFF.